This section outlines one TCR beta chain sequence together with its context. Its antigen is currently unknown. Patients with stable or active relapsing-remitting disease, all of them treatment-naive, made up the multiple sclerosis controls. The source of the sample is a study of CD8 T cells in Susac syndrome. Study-wide findings and caveats: The study recognized that the number of individuals in its TCR sequencing and HLA analysis was relatively small.

After removal of 0 bases from V and 6 bases from J, the junction contained 11 bases not matched to a gene. The CDR3 is made up of 17 amino acids. CDR1 is DFQATT, CDR2 SNEGSKA, per germline (reference sequence). With random hexamers, reverse transcription was performed on about 0.45 to 1 ug of RNA. Multiplex PCR with immunoSEQ amplified the TCR beta CDR3 across 54 Vbeta and 13 Jbeta. TCRdb re-analysed the immunoSEQ multiplex PCR reads in MiXCR, keeping a single row per CDR3 protein. This sample has nearly 200,000 distinct CDR3 sequences, with roughly 95% found just once. This clonotype was sampled from a human donor with multiple sclerosis. Sequencing input: CD4+ T cells from PBMCs. V usage is TRBV20-1 and J usage is TRBJ2-1; 10 positions match TRBD2. The CDR3 here is CSARDRIAGGTTNEQFF. The CDR3 nucleotides read TGCAGTGCTAGAGATCGAATAGCGGGGGGTACCACCAATGAGCAGTTCTTC.